The 23 T cell receptor beta chains in this list originate from one sample, sequenced in a study of blood T cell repertoires in COVID-19. TCRdb's copy holds only in-frame clones and misses some; the assay was immunoSEQ multiplex PCR. The repertoire has more than 85,000 clones, 76% of them found once; the top ten carry around 3.5%. Sequencing input: peripheral blood. The receptors originated from a woman of 80 years or more with acute or convalescent COVID-19.

This clone was recorded once. V usage is TRBV27 and J usage is TRBJ2-5, with TRBD2 matching over 13 bases. Germline CDR1 and CDR2: MNHEY and SMNVEV (reference sequence). V lost 8 bases and J lost 4; bases outside the gene matches: 7. This CDR3 has 15 amino acids. The CDR3 loop reads CASSKGLAGSETQYF. The CDR3 DNA sequence: TGTGCCAGCTCCAAGGGACTAGCGGGATCAGAGACCCAGTACTTC.

This rearrangement joins TRBV9 to TRBJ2-2; 9 bases are shared with TRBD1. Germline CDR1 reads SGDLS; CDR2 reads YYNGEE. The junction had 8 bases not matched to a gene; V was cut back by 2 bases and J by 6 bases. The length of the CDR3 is 16 residues. CDR3 residues: CASSVRTGVRPGELFF. In DNA, the CDR3 is TGTGCCAGCAGCGTCCGGACAGGGGTACGGCCCGGGGAGCTGTTTTTT. The variable domain in full, completed from reference TRBV9 and TRBJ2-2, reads DSGVTQTPKHLITATGQRVTLRCSPRSGDLSVYWYQQSLDQGLQFLIQYYNGEERAKGNILERFSAQQFPDLHSELNLSSLELGDSALYFCASSVRTGVRPGELFFGEGSRLTVL.

This clone was observed once. The gene calls are TRBV5-6 and TRBJ2-7; a possible D gene is TRBD2 (8 bases). Trimming removed 2 bases from V and 7 bases from J, with 16 bases in between. CDR1 SGHDT and CDR2 YYEEEE come from the germline V gene. The CDR3 contains 14 residues. The CDR3 protein is CASSLRQGLGEQYF. The CDR3 region has the DNA TGTGCCAGCAGCTTACGACAGGGACTAGGGGAGCAGTACTTC.

This clone was counted between two and nine times. The chain is built from TRBV21-1 and TRBJ2-7; the table's D call, TRBD1, has no DNA check behind it. TRBV21-1 is a documented pseudogene. This CDR3 is built from 15 residues. The CDR3 region has the DNA TGTGCCAGCAGCAAACTAAGGACAGGTGGCTACGAGCAGTACTTC. This codes for CASSKLRTGGYEQYF.

The chain links TRBV9 to TRBJ2-1, with D uncertain. Per the germline V gene, CDR1 is SGDLS and CDR2 is YYNGEE. CDR3 length equals 13 residues. The germline V and J ends were trimmed by 0 bases and 5 bases, with 6 bases remaining between them. The CDR3 is CASSVAFDNEQFF. The CDR3 coding sequence is TGTGCCAGCAGCGTAGCTTTCGACAATGAGCAGTTCTTC.

This rearrangement joins TRBV29-1 to TRBJ2-2; TRBD1 aligns across 8 bases. The CDR3 has 13 amino acids. From germline, CDR1 is SQVTM and CDR2 ANQGSEA. V was clipped by 6 bases and J by 4 bases; unmatched bases: 4. The CDR3 sequence: CSVTQGVTGELFF. In DNA, the CDR3 is TGCAGCGTAACACAGGGGGTCACCGGGGAGCTGTTTTTT.

CDR3 sequence reads: CASSLLGDTEAFF. As DNA, the CDR3 is TGTGCCAGCAGCTTATTAGGGGACACTGAAGCTTTCTTT. The rearrangement links TRBV13 to TRBJ1-1, with D possibly TRBD1 on 5 matching bases. The CDR3 has 13 amino acids. V lost 2 bases and J 3 bases, leaving 7 bases between the germline ends. From germline, CDR1 is PRHDT and CDR2 FYEKMQ (reference sequence).

This chain uses TRBV28 with TRBJ1-4, with TRBD1 identical over 7 bases. The CDR3 consists of 15 residues. From germline, CDR1 is MDHEN and CDR2 SYDVKM. The trim removed 8 bases at V and 6 bases at J, leaving 12 bases unmatched. The CDR3 reads CASGAQGLMDEKLFF. The DNA for the CDR3 is TGTGCCAGCGGGGCACAGGGGCTAATGGATGAAAAACTGTTTTTT.

This rearrangement joins TRBV9 to TRBJ2-3; the match to TRBD2 covers 10 bases. The V gene end was trimmed by 0 bases and the J gene end by 5 bases; junction bases not matched to a gene: 9. Germline CDR1 reads SGDLS; CDR2 reads YYNGEE. The CDR3 covers 17 residues. The CDR3 DNA sequence: TGTGCCAGCAGCGTAGGGGTGGGGACTAGCGTTGGAGATACGCAGTATTTT. Encoded protein: CASSVGVGTSVGDTQYF.

The chain uses TRBV27 and TRBJ1-1; 7 bases match TRBD1. Germline V gene sequence: CDR1 MNHEY, CDR2 SMNVEV (reference sequence). This CDR3 contains 14 residues. V lost 4 bases to trimming and J lost 7 bases; unmatched junction nucleotides: 9. The CDR3 region has the DNA TGTGCCAGCAGTTCCAGGGACAGCCCCATTGAAGCTTTCTTT. Translated, it gives CASSSRDSPIEAFF.

V usage is TRBV5-5 and J usage is TRBJ1-3; 9 bases line up with TRBD1. The CDR3 has 16 residues. Germline values: CDR1 SGHKS, CDR2 YYEKEE (reference sequence). V trimming: 5 bases; J trimming: 4 bases; junction bases outside the gene matches: 10. The CDR3, as DNA: TGTGCCAGCAGACCCGGACAGGGGAATGTAGGAAACACCATATATTTT. Amino acids: CASRPGQGNVGNTIYF.

The V and J genes are TRBV18 and TRBJ1-5; possibly TRBD1 for D (6 bases). Germline V gene data show CDR1 as KGHSH and CDR2 as LQKENI. The V gene lost 6 bases and the J gene lost 5 bases, with 11 bases spanning the gap. This CDR3 region has 13 residues. CDR3 amino acids: CASSKRTDQPQHF. CDR3 DNA sequence: TGTGCCAGCTCCAAACGGACAGATCAGCCCCAGCATTTT. Full variable domain (rest looked up from reference TRBV18 and TRBJ1-5): NAGVMQNPRHLVRRRGQEARLRCSPMKGHSHVYWYRQLPEEGLKFMVYLQKENIIDESGMPKERFSAEFPKEGPSILRIQQVVRGDSAAYFCASSKRTDQPQHFGDGTRLSIL.

The chain couples TRBV5-4 to TRBJ2-3; possibly TRBD2 for D (5 bases). Germline assignment: CDR1 SGHNT and CDR2 YYREEE (reference sequence). The CDR3 contains 15 residues. V lost 6 bases and J 6 bases, leaving 20 bases between the germline ends. The DNA for the CDR3 is TGTGCCAGCAACAAAGGAGGTAGTCCTGATGATACGCAGTATTTT. Translating it yields CASNKGGSPDDTQYF. Variable domain in full (rest from reference TRBV5-4 and TRBJ2-3): ETGVTQSPTHLIKTRGQQVTLRCSSQSGHNTVSWYQQALGQGPQFIFQYYREEENGRGNFPPRFSGLQFPNYSSELNVNALELDDSALYLCASNKGGSPDDTQYFGPGTRLTVL.

The CDR3 region has the DNA TGTGCCAGCAGCCAAGGTCTCCCTGGAAACACCATATATTTT. Translated: CASSQGLPGNTIYF. The V and J genes are TRBV3-1 (or the pseudogene TRBV3-2) and TRBJ1-3; D is uncertain. The CDR3 is made up of 14 amino acids. Germline CDR1 and CDR2: LGHDT and YNNKEL (reference sequence). The V gene lost 1 base and the J gene lost 2 bases, with 6 bases spanning the gap.

CDR3: CASKSLRVLLTEAFF. In DNA, the CDR3 is TGTGCCAGTAAAAGCTTGAGGGTACTACTGACTGAAGCTTTCTTT. This rearrangement joins TRBV19 to TRBJ1-1; D is ambiguous. V was cut by 7 bases and J by 5 bases, with 20 bases left in between. Germline lookup yields CDR1 LNHDA and CDR2 SQIVND (reference sequence). This CDR3 has 15 amino acids. Drawing the rest from reference TRBV19 and TRBJ1-1, the complete variable domain is DGGITQSPKYLFRKEGQNVTLSCEQNLNHDAMYWYRQDPGQGLRLIYYSQIVNDFQKGDIAEGYSVSREKKESFPLTVTSAQKNPTAFYLCASKSLRVLLTEAFFGQGTRLTVV.

The rearrangement links TRBV3-1 (or the pseudogene TRBV3-2) to TRBJ2-2; D is perhaps TRBD1 (7 bases). CDR3 length: 16 residues. Trimming pared 4 bases from V and 3 bases from J, leaving 15 bases between. Germline V gives CDR1 LGHDT, CDR2 YNNKEL (reference sequence). CDR3 sequence (DNA): TGTGCCAGCAGCCTAGGAGGGGGCAGGGACACCGGGGAGCTGTTTTTT. Protein product: CASSLGGGRDTGELFF.

The chain joins TRBV5-1 to TRBJ1-1; 7 nucleotides align to TRBD1. V lost 2 bases, J lost 1 base, and 5 bases stayed unmatched. This CDR3 region has 15 residues. Germline values: CDR1 SGHRS, CDR2 YFSETQ. The DNA for the CDR3 is TGCGCCAGCAGCTTCACAGGGGACGCGAACACTGAAGCTTTCTTT. This encodes CASSFTGDANTEAFF. Full variable domain (outside the CDR3, taken from reference TRBV5-1 and TRBJ1-1): KAGVTQTPRYLIKTRGQQVTLSCSPISGHRSVSWYQQTPGQGLQFLFEYFSETQRNKGNFPGRFSGRQFSNSRSEMNVSTLELGDSALYLCASSFTGDANTEAFFGQGTRLTVV.

V and J are TRBV2 and TRBJ2-1; 16 positions agree with TRBD2. The CDR3 contains 21 residues. In germline, CDR1 is SNHLY, CDR2 FYNNEI. Trimming at V came to 4 bases and at J to 7 bases, leaving 19 bases not matched to a gene. For the CDR3, the DNA is TGTGCCAGCAGTGGGGCCCTCCCGGGACTAGCGGGGGGGCCTTCGGGGAATGAGCAGTTCTTC. This codes for CASSGALPGLAGGPSGNEQFF. Using reference TRBV2 and TRBJ2-1 for the parts outside the CDR3, the full variable domain is EPEVTQTPSHQVTQMGQEVILRCVPISNHLYFYWYRQILGQKVEFLVSFYNNEISEKSEIFDDQFSVERPDGSNFTLKIRSTKLEDSAMYFCASSGALPGLAGGPSGNEQFFGPGTRLTVL.

The V gene is TRBV12-5, the J gene TRBJ2-5; 14 bases line up with TRBD2. Per the germline V gene, CDR1 is LGHNT and CDR2 is FRNRAP. The CDR3 runs 16 residues. Trimming took 1 base from V and 3 from J; bases not matched to a gene: 1. The CDR3 sequence is CASGLGLAGGEETQYF. As DNA, the CDR3 is TGTGCTAGTGGTTTGGGACTAGCGGGGGGGGAAGAGACCCAGTACTTC.

The V gene is TRBV4-1, the J gene TRBJ2-7; 7 positions match TRBD2. Trimming removed 4 bases from V and 1 base from J; junction bases left unmatched: 10. The germline V gene has CDR1 MGHRA and CDR2 YSYEKL. This CDR3 has 16 amino acids. In DNA form, the CDR3 reads TGCGCCAGCAGCCGTCTACCGGGACTACCTTCCTACGAGCAGTACTTC. This codes for CASSRLPGLPSYEQYF.

The chain combines TRBV1 with TRBJ2-1; whether TRBD2, the table's D call, matches the DNA was not checked. TRBV1 is deemed a pseudogene. This CDR3 has 17 residues. The CDR3 bases are TGCACCAGCAGCCAAGATAATCTAGCGGGGAATTACAATGAGCAGTTCTTC. This encodes CTSSQDNLAGNYNEQFF.

J is TRBJ2-7 and V is TRBV3-1 (or the pseudogene TRBV3-2); a possible D gene is TRBD1 (6 bases). The CDR3 is 12 amino acids. Trimming removed 4 bases from V and 7 bases from J, with 11 bases in between. CDR1 LGHDT and CDR2 YNNKEL come from the germline V gene (reference sequence). The CDR3 region is CASSPGQREQYF. The CDR3 bases are TGTGCCAGCAGCCCCGGACAGCGGGAGCAGTACTTC.

The J gene is TRBJ1-4, the V gene TRBV10-3, with 8 bases matching TRBD1. Trimming removed 5 bases from V and 8 bases from J; junction bases left unmatched: 7. This CDR3 is built from 14 residues. Germline lookup yields CDR1 ENHRY and CDR2 SYGVKD. The CDR3 DNA reads as TGTGCCATCAGTCCCTCGGACAGGGACGAAAAACTGTTTTTT. Encoded protein: CAISPSDRDEKLFF.